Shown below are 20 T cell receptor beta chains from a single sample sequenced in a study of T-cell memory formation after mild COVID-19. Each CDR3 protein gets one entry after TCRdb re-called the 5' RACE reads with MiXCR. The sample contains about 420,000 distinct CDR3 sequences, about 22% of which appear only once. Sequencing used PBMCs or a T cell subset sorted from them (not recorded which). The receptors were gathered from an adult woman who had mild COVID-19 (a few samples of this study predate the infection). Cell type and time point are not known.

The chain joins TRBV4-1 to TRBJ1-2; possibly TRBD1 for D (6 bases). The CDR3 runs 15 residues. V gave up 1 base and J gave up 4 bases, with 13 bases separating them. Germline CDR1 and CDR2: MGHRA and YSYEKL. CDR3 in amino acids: CASSQVTGSSYGYTF. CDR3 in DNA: TGCGCCAGCAGCCAAGTTACAGGGTCGTCCTATGGCTACACCTTC.

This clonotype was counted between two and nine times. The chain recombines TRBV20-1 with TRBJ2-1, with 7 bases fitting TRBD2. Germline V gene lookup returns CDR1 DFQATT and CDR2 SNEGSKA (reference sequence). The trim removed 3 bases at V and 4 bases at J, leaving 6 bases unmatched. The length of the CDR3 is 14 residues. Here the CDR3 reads CSASLERGYNEQFF. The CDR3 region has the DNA TGCAGTGCTAGTCTGGAGCGGGGTTACAATGAGCAGTTCTTC.

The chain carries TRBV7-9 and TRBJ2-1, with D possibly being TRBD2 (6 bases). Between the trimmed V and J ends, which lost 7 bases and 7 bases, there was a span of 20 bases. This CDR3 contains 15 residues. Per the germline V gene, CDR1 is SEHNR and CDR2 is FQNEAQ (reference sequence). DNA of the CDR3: TGTGCCAGCACACCGGGACTCGTGGGTATAAATGAGCAGTTCTTC. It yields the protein CASTPGLVGINEQFF.

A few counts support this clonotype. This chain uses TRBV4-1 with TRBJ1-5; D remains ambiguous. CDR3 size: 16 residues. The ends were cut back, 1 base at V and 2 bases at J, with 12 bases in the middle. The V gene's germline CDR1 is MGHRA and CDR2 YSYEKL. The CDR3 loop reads CASSQGGGMGNQPQHF. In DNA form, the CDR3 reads TGCGCCAGCAGCCAAGGGGGAGGGATGGGCAATCAGCCCCAGCATTTT.

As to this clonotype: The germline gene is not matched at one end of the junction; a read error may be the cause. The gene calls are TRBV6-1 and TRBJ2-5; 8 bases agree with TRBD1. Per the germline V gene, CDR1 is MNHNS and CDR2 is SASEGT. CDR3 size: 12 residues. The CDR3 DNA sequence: TGTGCCTGCAGGACAGGGCAAGAGACCCAGTACTTC. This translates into CACRTGQETQYF.

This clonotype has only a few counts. The CDR3, as DNA: TGTGCCACGACTAGCGCATCCGGGACAGATACGCAGTATTTT. This encodes CATTSASGTDTQYF. The chain recombines TRBV10-3 with TRBJ2-3; 8 nucleotides match TRBD2. Trimming cost V 10 bases and J 3 bases; bases outside gene matches: 9. Germline loops: CDR1 ENHRY, CDR2 SYGVKD. The CDR3 loop spans 14 amino acids.

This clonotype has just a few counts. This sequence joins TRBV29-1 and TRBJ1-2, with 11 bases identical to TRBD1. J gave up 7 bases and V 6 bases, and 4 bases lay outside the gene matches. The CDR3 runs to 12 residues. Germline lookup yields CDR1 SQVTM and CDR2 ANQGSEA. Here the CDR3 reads CSVGTGGPGYTF. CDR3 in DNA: TGCAGCGTGGGGACAGGGGGACCTGGCTACACCTTC. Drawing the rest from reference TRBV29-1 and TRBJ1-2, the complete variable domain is SAVISQKPSRDICQRGTSLTIQCQVDSQVTMMFWYRQQPGQSLTLIATANQGSEATYESGFVIDKFPISRPNLTFSTLTVSNMSPEDSSIYLCSVGTGGPGYTFGSGTRLTVV.

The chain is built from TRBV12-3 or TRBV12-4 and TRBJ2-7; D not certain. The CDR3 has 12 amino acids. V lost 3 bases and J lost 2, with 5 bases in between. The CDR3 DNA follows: TGTGCCAGCAGTTTCGGCACCTACGAGCAGTACTTC. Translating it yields CASSFGTYEQYF.

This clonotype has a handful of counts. CDR3 protein: CASSFGAGSYEQYF. CDR3 sequence (DNA): TGTGCCAGCAGTTTCGGAGCGGGCTCCTACGAGCAGTACTTC. V and J are TRBV27 and TRBJ2-7, with D maybe TRBD2 (6 bases). Trimming shortened V by 3 bases and J by 0 bases, and 9 bases separated the two germline ends. From germline, CDR1 is MNHEY and CDR2 SMNVEV (reference sequence). This CDR3 region has 14 residues.

The DNA of the CDR3 is TGCGCCAGCAGTAGGGTGGATGAGCAGTTCTTC. Translating gives CASSRVDEQFF. This chain joins TRBV5-1 and TRBJ2-1, with D unclear. V lost 5 bases, J lost 8 bases, and 8 bases lay in between. Germline V CDR1 and CDR2: SGHRS, YFSETQ. The CDR3 consists of 11 residues.

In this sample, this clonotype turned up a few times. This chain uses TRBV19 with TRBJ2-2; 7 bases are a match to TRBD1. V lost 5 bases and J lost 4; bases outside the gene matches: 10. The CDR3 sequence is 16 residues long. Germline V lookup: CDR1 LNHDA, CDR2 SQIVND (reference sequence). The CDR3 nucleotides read TGTGCCAGTAGTTCGGACAGGAAGGGAGTCACCGGGGAGCTGTTTTTT. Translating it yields CASSSDRKGVTGELFF.

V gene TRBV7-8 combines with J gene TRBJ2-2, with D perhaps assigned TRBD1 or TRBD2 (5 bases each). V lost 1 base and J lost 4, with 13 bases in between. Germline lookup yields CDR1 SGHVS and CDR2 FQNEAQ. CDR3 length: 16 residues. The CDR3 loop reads CASSLEFRGPTGELFF. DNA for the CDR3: TGTGCCAGCAGCTTAGAATTTCGGGGACCCACCGGGGAGCTGTTTTTT.

The CDR3 is CASSLGRGVNEQFF. In nucleotides, the CDR3 is TGTGCCAGCTCCCTGGGGAGGGGGGTCAATGAGCAGTTCTTC. The chain has TRBV4-2 and TRBJ2-1; weak D call: TRBD2 (7 bases). This CDR3 comprises 14 residues. Germline CDR1 and CDR2: LGHNA and YNFKEQ. Trimming removed 8 bases at V and 6 bases at J, with 17 bases between.

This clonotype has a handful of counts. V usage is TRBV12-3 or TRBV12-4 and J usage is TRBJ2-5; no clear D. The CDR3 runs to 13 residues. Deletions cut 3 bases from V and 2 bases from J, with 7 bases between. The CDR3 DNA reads TGTGCCAGCAGTTTGGAGACGCAAGAGACCCAGTACTTC. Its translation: CASSLETQETQYF.

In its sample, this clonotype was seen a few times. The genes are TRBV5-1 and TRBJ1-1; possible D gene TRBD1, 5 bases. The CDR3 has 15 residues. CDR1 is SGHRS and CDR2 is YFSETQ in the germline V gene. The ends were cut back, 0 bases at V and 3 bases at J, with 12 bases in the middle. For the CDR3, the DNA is TGCGCCAGCAGCTTGGCCTCGACGGGGGACACTGAAGCTTTCTTT. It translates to CASSLASTGDTEAFF.

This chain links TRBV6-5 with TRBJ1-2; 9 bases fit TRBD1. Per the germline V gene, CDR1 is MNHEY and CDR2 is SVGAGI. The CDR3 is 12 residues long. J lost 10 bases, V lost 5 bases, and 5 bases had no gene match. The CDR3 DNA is TGTGCCAGCAGTAGGGACAGGGTAGACTACACCTTC. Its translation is CASSRDRVDYTF.

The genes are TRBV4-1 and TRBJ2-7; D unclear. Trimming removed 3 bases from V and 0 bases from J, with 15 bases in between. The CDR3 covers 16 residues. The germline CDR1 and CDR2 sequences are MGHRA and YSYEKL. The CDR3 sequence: CASSQDPGQVSYEQYF. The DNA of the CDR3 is TGCGCCAGCAGCCAGGACCCCGGTCAGGTCTCCTACGAGCAGTACTTC.

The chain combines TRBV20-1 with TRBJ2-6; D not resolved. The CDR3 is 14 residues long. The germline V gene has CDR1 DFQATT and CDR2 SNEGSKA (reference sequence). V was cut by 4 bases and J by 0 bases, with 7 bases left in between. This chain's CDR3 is CSATGDSGANVLTF. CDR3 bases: TGCAGTGCTACAGGTGACTCTGGGGCCAACGTCCTGACTTTC.

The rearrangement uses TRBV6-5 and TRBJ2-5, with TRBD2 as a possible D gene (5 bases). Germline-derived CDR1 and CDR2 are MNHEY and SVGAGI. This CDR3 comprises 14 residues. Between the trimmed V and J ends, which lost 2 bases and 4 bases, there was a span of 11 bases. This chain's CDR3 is CASSYLGGGETQYF. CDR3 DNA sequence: TGTGCCAGCAGTTACCTCGGAGGCGGAGAGACCCAGTACTTC.

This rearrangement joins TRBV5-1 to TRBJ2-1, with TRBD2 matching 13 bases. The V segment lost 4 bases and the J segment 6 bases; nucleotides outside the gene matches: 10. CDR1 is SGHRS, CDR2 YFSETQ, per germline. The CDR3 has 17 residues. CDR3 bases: TGCGCCAGCAGCCCGGGACTAGCGGGATATAGCTTCAATGAGCAGTTCTTC. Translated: CASSPGLAGYSFNEQFF.